This TCR beta chain was obtained from a study of blood T cell repertoires in COVID-19. CDR1 and CDR2 (germline): SNHLY, FYNNEI. Unmatched junction bases numbered 4, after V lost 8 bases and J lost 5 bases. The length of the CDR3 is 12 residues. Method: immunoSEQ multiplex PCR; TCRdb's copy keeps in-frame clones and lacks some. The repertoire holds 190,000 or so clones, with just under 85% as singletons. This sequence originates from a man in his sixties with COVID-19, enrolled during active disease. Sequenced sample: peripheral blood. The chain is built from TRBV2 and TRBJ2-5; 8 bases line up with TRBD1. CDR3 nucleotide sequence: TGTGCCAGCGGCAGGGGGCAGGAGACCCAGTACTTC. Translated, it gives CASGRGQETQYF.